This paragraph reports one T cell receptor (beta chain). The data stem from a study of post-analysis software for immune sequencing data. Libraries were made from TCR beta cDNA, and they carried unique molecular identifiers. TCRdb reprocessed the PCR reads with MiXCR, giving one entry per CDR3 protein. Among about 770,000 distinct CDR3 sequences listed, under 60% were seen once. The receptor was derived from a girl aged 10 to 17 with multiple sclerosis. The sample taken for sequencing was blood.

Here the CDR3 DNA reads TGCAGCGTTGTTTTGGAGACCGGCACCGGGGAGCTGTTTTTT. Protein sequence: CSVVLETGTGELFF. The chain couples TRBV29-1 to TRBJ2-2, with D hard to call. The CDR3 covers 14 residues. Deletions cut 4 bases from V and 4 bases from J, with 13 bases between. Germline V gene data show CDR1 as SQVTM and CDR2 as ANQGSEA.